Below, one T cell receptor (beta chain) is given with its context. No antigen is known for it. A sample-barcoded 5' primer and a J-beta primer mix were used in a second PCR of about 7 to 11 cycles. Every single cDNA molecule received a tag from a template-switch adaptor with 12 random nucleotides. From the 5' RACE reads, TCRdb called clonotypes with MiXCR, one entry per CDR3 protein. This table has roughly 700,000 distinct CDR3 sequences, 20% to 25% appearing once. The CDR3 contains 13 residues. V dropped 8 bases and J dropped 2 bases, with 10 bases sitting between them. Germline V gene lookup returns CDR1 SEHNR and CDR2 FQNEAQ (reference sequence). The data were obtained in a study of blood T cells in healthy people across ages. Study observations and caveats: As naive T cell percentage varied, TCR beta diversity correlated strongly with it.

Per sample, extraction of total RNA gave at least 6 micrograms in every case. A further study also used this sample, focusing on T cells of mothers and their children. In that study: The M1S primer of the second PCR added sample barcodes and 2-4 random nucleotides.

The genes are TRBV7-9 and TRBJ2-4; D is possibly TRBD2 (5 bases). Sequencing input: blood. The source of this sequence is a boy aged 5-17 years in good health. The CDR3 sequence: CASSRVTKNIQYF. In DNA, the CDR3 is TGTGCCAGCTCGCGGGTTACCAAAAACATTCAGTACTTC.